The next 19 T cell receptor beta chains were all read from a single sample in a study of cytomegalovirus exposure and HLA in healthy donors (TCRdb year 2017). Library preparation was by the immunoSEQ multiplex PCR assay. The multiplex PCR relied on a mix of 60 forward primers for TCR Vbeta segments and 13 reverse primers for TCR Jbeta segments. This immuneACCESS table, as held by TCRdb, lists in-frame sequences with V and J called but not all clones. Of the missing ones, under half trace to an unresolved V gene in checked studies; the others have no known cause. This sample's records show approximately 110,000 clones. The ten largest clones add up to around 2.4% of the sample. The material sequenced was PBMCs. All receptors come from a middle-aged man in good health and CMV-seronegative.

This rearrangement joins TRBV7-3 to TRBJ1-1; TRBD1 matches 7 bases. This CDR3 is 14 amino acids long. Trimming cost V 6 bases and J 5 bases; bases outside gene matches: 9. Germline-derived CDR1 and CDR2 are SGHTA and FQGTGA. This chain's CDR3 is CASRKDRVWTEAFF. CDR3 in DNA: TGTGCCAGCAGGAAAGACAGGGTTTGGACTGAAGCTTTCTTT.

CDR3 region: CASSIWTSGTYEQYF. The CDR3 DNA reads TGTGCCAGCAGCATATGGACTAGCGGGACTTACGAGCAGTACTTC. This chain links TRBV7-8 with TRBJ2-7, with 12 positions matching TRBD2. Trimming removed 5 bases from V and 4 bases from J; junction bases left unmatched: 6. There are 15 residues in the CDR3. The germline V gene has CDR1 SGHVS and CDR2 FQNEAQ.

The chain links TRBV11-3 to TRBJ2-3; 7 bases are shared with TRBD2. There are 16 residues in the CDR3. Germline CDR1 SGHNT, CDR2 YENEEA. V shed 5 bases and J 2 bases; nucleotides not matched to a gene: 10. CDR3 amino acids: CASSGRLAADTDTQYF. The CDR3 nucleotides read TGTGCCAGCAGCGGACGTCTAGCGGCCGACACAGATACGCAGTATTTT. The variable domain in full, with the rest retrieved from reference TRBV11-3 and TRBJ2-3, is EAGVVQSPRYKIIEKKQPVAFWCNPISGHNTLYWYLQNLGQGPELLIRYENEEAVDDSQLPKDRFSAERLKGVDSTLKIQPAELGDSAVYLCASSGRLAADTDTQYFGPGTRLTVL.

This rearrangement joins TRBV5-1 to TRBJ2-7, with a possible D match to TRBD1 (6 bases). The CDR3 runs to 14 residues. Trimming shortened V by 0 bases and J by 3 bases, and 10 bases separated the two germline ends. The germline gives CDR1 SGHRS, CDR2 YFSETQ. CDR3 DNA: TGCGCCAGCAGCTTGGCCTCAGGGGACTACGAGCAGTACTTC. Protein sequence: CASSLASGDYEQYF. Full variable domain (outside the CDR3, taken from reference TRBV5-1 and TRBJ2-7): KAGVTQTPRYLIKTRGQQVTLSCSPISGHRSVSWYQQTPGQGLQFLFEYFSETQRNKGNFPGRFSGRQFSNSRSEMNVSTLELGDSALYLCASSLASGDYEQYFGPGTRLTVT.

The rearrangement uses TRBV7-3 and TRBJ2-1; no clear D. V lost 2 bases, J lost 4 bases, and 6 bases lay in between. Germline values: CDR1 SGHTA, CDR2 FQGTGA. This CDR3 is 13 amino acids long. CDR3 DNA: TGTGCCAGCAGCTTAGGTACTTACAATGAGCAGTTCTTC. Protein: CASSLGTYNEQFF.

V and J are TRBV11-2 and TRBJ1-1; 10 nucleotides agree with TRBD1. Trimming removed 2 bases from V and 1 base from J; junction bases left unmatched: 1. The CDR3 runs 15 residues. Germline CDR1 SGHAT, CDR2 FQNNGV. CDR3 coding DNA: TGTGCCAGCAGCTTATGGGACAGGGGGAACACTGAAGCTTTCTTT. Protein product: CASSLWDRGNTEAFF.

The chain uses TRBV6-5 and TRBJ2-5, with 7 bases fitting TRBD2. The CDR3 extends over 13 amino acids. The germline CDR1 and CDR2 sequences are MNHEY and SVGAGI. The V segment lost 8 bases and the J segment 4 bases; nucleotides outside the gene matches: 7. CDR3 amino acids: CASSRGVSETQYF. The CDR3 coding sequence is TGTGCCAGCTCCCGGGGGGTTTCAGAGACCCAGTACTTC.

The gene calls are TRBV7-2 and TRBJ2-7, with 8 bases aligning to TRBD1. Germline V lookup: CDR1 SGHTA, CDR2 FQGNSA. The junction had 6 bases not matched to a gene; V was cut back by 0 bases and J by 2 bases. This CDR3 comprises 16 residues. CDR3 sequence: CASSLAQTGGPYEQYF. DNA for the CDR3: TGTGCCAGCAGCTTAGCGCAAACAGGGGGTCCCTACGAGCAGTACTTC.

The CDR3 reads CASSVGQAIQETQYF. The CDR3 region has the DNA TGCGCCAGCAGCGTTGGACAGGCGATCCAAGAGACCCAGTACTTC. The V call is TRBV5-1, the J call TRBJ2-5, with 7 bases aligning to TRBD1. This CDR3 is 15 amino acids long. Per germline, CDR1 SGHRS and CDR2 YFSETQ. V shed 4 bases and J 1 base; nucleotides not matched to a gene: 7.

The chain's CDR3 is CAISESGNTGELFF. The CDR3 DNA follows: TGTGCCATCAGTGAATCAGGGAACACCGGGGAGCTGTTTTTT. The rearrangement links TRBV10-3 to TRBJ2-2; D not resolved. This CDR3 is 14 amino acids long. CDR1 is ENHRY and CDR2 is SYGVKD in the germline V gene. V was trimmed by 3 bases and J by 1 base, leaving 6 bases between them.

The chain links TRBV30 to TRBJ2-5, with 8 positions matching TRBD2. The germline gives CDR1 GTSNPN, CDR2 SVGIG (reference sequence). This CDR3 is built from 14 residues. V gave up 3 bases and J gave up 0 bases; unmatched junction bases: 3. In DNA form, the CDR3 reads TGTGCCTGGAGACCGGGAGGGAACCAAGAGACCCAGTACTTC. This translates into CAWRPGGNQETQYF.

The J gene is TRBJ2-2, the V gene TRBV29-1, with TRBD1 matching over 9 bases. V lost 7 bases to trimming and J lost 5 bases; unmatched junction nucleotides: 5. The CDR3 loop spans 13 amino acids. Germline loops: CDR1 SQVTM, CDR2 ANQGSEA. The CDR3 DNA reads TGCAGCGGGGGACAGGGCCGGACCGGGGAGCTGTTTTTT. Translation: CSGGQGRTGELFF.

The chain has TRBV4-2 and TRBJ2-1; D gene unclear. Germline V CDR1 and CDR2: LGHNA, YNFKEQ. This CDR3 is built from 16 residues. The V end was cut by 0 bases, the J end by 0 bases, with 9 bases between. The CDR3 DNA reads as TGTGCCAGCAGCCAAGATGCTACGAGCTCCTACAATGAGCAGTTCTTC. This gives the protein CASSQDATSSYNEQFF.

The chain employs TRBV27 and TRBJ2-1; 13 bases agree with TRBD2. Germline CDR1 MNHEY, CDR2 SMNVEV (reference sequence). The length of the CDR3 is 16 residues. V was pared by 5 bases and J by 4 bases, with 5 bases of the junction left unmatched. CDR3 DNA sequence: TGTGCCAGCAGTATCAGGACTAGCGGGAGTTACAATGAGCAGTTCTTC. It translates to CASSIRTSGSYNEQFF.

The chain recombines TRBV27 with TRBJ2-7, with D possibly TRBD2 on 6 matching bases. Germline CDR1 reads MNHEY; CDR2 reads SMNVEV (reference sequence). V lost 6 bases to trimming and J lost 2 bases, with 14 bases between them. The CDR3 runs 14 residues. The CDR3 nucleotides read TGTGCCAGCAGAAGGGACTTTCGAACCTACGAGCAGTACTTC. The encoded protein is CASRRDFRTYEQYF.

This chain connects TRBV6-4 to TRBJ2-2, with 10 bases fitting TRBD2. CDR3 length equals 14 residues. Looked up from germline, CDR1 is MRHNA and CDR2 is SNTAGT. With V trimmed by 5 bases and J by 3 bases, 0 bases remained unmatched. The CDR3 DNA is TGTGCCAGCAGTAGCGGGAGGGACACCGGGGAGCTGTTTTTT. It translates to CASSSGRDTGELFF.

The chain combines TRBV2 with TRBJ1-1; no clear D gene. Deletions cut 8 bases from V and 4 bases from J, with 14 bases between. The germline gives CDR1 SNHLY, CDR2 FYNNEI. This CDR3 is built from 13 residues. The CDR3 protein is CASFYQATTEAFF. As DNA, the CDR3 is TGTGCCAGCTTCTACCAGGCCACCACTGAAGCTTTCTTT. Using reference TRBV2 and TRBJ1-1 for the parts outside the CDR3, the full variable domain is EPEVTQTPSHQVTQMGQEVILRCVPISNHLYFYWYRQILGQKVEFLVSFYNNEISEKSEIFDDQFSVERPDGSNFTLKIRSTKLEDSAMYFCASFYQATTEAFFGQGTRLTVV.

This chain uses TRBV27 with TRBJ1-6; 7 nucleotides agree with TRBD1. The CDR3 runs to 14 residues. In germline, CDR1 is MNHEY, CDR2 SMNVEV (reference sequence). Unmatched junction bases numbered 4, after V lost 6 bases and J lost 5 bases. The CDR3 DNA reads TGTGCCAGCAGCAAGACAGGGAATAATTCACCCCTCCACTTT. Protein product: CASSKTGNNSPLHF.

The rearrangement links TRBV6-6 to TRBJ1-1; D unclear. The ends were cut back, 0 bases at V and 6 bases at J, with 14 bases in the middle. Germline V CDR1 and CDR2: MNHNY, SVGAGI (reference sequence). The CDR3 runs to 15 residues. CDR3 in amino acids: CASSYSGGAVAEAFF. For the CDR3, the DNA is TGTGCCAGCAGTTACTCTGGAGGCGCGGTAGCTGAAGCTTTCTTT.